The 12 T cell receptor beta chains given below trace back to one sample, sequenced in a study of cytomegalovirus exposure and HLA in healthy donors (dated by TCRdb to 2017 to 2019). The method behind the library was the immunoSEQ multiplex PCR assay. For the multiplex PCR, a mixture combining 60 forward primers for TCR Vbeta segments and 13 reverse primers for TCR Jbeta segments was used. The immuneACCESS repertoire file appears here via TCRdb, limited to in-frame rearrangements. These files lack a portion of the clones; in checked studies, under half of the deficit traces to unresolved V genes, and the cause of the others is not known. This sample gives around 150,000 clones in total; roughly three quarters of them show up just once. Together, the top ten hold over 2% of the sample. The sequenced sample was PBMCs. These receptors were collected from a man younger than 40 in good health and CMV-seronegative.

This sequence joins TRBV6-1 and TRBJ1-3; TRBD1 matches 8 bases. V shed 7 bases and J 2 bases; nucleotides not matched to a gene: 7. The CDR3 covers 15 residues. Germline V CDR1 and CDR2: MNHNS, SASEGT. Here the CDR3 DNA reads TGTGCCAGCACCGCGGACAGGGAGCCTGGAAACACCATATATTTT. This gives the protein CASTADREPGNTIYF.

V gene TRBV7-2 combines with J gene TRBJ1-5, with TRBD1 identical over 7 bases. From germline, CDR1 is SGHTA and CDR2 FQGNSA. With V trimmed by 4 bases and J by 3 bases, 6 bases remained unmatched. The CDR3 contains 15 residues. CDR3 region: CASSSYGQDNQPQHF. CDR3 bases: TGTGCCAGCAGCTCGTACGGACAGGACAATCAGCCCCAGCATTTT.

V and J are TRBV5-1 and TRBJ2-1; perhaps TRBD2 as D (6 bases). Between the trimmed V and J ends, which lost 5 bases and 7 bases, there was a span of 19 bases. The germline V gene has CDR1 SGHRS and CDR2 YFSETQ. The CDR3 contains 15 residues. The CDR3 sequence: CASRGVAAIRNEQFF. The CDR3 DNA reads TGCGCCAGCAGAGGGGTAGCGGCAATTAGGAATGAGCAGTTCTTC.

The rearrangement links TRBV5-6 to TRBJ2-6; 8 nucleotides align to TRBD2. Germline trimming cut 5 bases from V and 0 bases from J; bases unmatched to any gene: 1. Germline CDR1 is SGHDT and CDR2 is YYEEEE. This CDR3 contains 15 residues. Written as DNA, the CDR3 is TGTGCCAGCAGTCGGGGGGGCTCTGGGGCCAACGTCCTGACTTTC. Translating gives CASSRGGSGANVLTF.

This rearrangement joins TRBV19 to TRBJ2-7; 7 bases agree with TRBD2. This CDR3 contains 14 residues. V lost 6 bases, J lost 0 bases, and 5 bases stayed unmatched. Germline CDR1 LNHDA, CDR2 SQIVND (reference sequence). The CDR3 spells CASSLAEFSYEQYF. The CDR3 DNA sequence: TGTGCCAGTAGCCTAGCGGAGTTCTCCTACGAGCAGTACTTC. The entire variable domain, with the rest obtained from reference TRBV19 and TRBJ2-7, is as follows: DGGITQSPKYLFRKEGQNVTLSCEQNLNHDAMYWYRQDPGQGLRLIYYSQIVNDFQKGDIAEGYSVSREKKESFPLTVTSAQKNPTAFYLCASSLAEFSYEQYFGPGTRLTVT.

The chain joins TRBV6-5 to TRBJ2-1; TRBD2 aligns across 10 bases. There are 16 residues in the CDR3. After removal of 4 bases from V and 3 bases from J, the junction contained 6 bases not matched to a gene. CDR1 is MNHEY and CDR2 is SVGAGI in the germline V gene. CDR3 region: CASSSLAGEVYNEQFF. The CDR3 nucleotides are TGTGCCAGCAGTTCCCTAGCGGGAGAAGTCTACAATGAGCAGTTCTTC.

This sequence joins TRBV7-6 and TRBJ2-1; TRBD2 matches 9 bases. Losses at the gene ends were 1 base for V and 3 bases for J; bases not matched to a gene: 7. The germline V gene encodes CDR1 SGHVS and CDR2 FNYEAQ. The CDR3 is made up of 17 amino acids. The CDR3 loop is CASSLVLTSGLYNEQFF. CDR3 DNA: TGTGCCAGCAGCTTAGTACTCACTAGCGGGCTCTACAATGAGCAGTTCTTC.

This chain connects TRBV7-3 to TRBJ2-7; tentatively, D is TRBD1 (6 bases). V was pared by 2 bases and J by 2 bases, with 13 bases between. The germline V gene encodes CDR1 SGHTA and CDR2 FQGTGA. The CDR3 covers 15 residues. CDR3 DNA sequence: TGTGCCAGCAGCTTATCGGGACATGAGACCTACGAGCAGTACTTC. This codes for CASSLSGHETYEQYF. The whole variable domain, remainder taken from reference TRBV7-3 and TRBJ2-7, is GAGVSQTPSNKVTEKGKYVELRCDPISGHTALYWYRQSLGQGPEFLIYFQGTGAADDSGLPNDRFFAVRPEGSVSTLKIQRTERGDSAVYLCASSLSGHETYEQYFGPGTRLTVT.

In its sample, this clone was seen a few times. The CDR3 spells CASSLDRARTRAYEQYF. CDR3 DNA sequence: TGTGCCAGCAGCTTAGATCGGGCGAGGACTAGAGCCTACGAGCAGTACTTC. V gene TRBV11-3 combines with J gene TRBJ2-7; TRBD2 matches 7 bases. Germline values: CDR1 SGHNT, CDR2 YENEEA. The CDR3 runs 17 residues. With 0 bases clipped from V and 2 bases from J, the junction kept 10 bases outside the gene matches.

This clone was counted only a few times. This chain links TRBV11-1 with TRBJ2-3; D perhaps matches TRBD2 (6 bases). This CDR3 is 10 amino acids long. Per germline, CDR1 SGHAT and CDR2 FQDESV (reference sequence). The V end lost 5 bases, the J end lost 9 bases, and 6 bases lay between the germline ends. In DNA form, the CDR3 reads TGTGCCAGCAGCCGGGGGACGCAGTATTTT. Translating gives CASSRGTQYF.

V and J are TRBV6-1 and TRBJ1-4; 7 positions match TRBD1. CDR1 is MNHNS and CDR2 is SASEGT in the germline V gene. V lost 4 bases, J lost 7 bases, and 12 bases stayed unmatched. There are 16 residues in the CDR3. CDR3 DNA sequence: TGTGCCAGCAGTGGACAGGGAGCGTCCAAGGGTGAAAAACTGTTTTTT. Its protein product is CASSGQGASKGEKLFF.

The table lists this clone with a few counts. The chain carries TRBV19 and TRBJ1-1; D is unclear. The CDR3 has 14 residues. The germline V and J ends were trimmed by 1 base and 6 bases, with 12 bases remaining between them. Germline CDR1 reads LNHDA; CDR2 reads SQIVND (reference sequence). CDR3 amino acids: CASSIVGGGAEAFF. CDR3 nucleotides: TGTGCCAGTAGTATAGTGGGAGGCGGGGCTGAAGCTTTCTTT.